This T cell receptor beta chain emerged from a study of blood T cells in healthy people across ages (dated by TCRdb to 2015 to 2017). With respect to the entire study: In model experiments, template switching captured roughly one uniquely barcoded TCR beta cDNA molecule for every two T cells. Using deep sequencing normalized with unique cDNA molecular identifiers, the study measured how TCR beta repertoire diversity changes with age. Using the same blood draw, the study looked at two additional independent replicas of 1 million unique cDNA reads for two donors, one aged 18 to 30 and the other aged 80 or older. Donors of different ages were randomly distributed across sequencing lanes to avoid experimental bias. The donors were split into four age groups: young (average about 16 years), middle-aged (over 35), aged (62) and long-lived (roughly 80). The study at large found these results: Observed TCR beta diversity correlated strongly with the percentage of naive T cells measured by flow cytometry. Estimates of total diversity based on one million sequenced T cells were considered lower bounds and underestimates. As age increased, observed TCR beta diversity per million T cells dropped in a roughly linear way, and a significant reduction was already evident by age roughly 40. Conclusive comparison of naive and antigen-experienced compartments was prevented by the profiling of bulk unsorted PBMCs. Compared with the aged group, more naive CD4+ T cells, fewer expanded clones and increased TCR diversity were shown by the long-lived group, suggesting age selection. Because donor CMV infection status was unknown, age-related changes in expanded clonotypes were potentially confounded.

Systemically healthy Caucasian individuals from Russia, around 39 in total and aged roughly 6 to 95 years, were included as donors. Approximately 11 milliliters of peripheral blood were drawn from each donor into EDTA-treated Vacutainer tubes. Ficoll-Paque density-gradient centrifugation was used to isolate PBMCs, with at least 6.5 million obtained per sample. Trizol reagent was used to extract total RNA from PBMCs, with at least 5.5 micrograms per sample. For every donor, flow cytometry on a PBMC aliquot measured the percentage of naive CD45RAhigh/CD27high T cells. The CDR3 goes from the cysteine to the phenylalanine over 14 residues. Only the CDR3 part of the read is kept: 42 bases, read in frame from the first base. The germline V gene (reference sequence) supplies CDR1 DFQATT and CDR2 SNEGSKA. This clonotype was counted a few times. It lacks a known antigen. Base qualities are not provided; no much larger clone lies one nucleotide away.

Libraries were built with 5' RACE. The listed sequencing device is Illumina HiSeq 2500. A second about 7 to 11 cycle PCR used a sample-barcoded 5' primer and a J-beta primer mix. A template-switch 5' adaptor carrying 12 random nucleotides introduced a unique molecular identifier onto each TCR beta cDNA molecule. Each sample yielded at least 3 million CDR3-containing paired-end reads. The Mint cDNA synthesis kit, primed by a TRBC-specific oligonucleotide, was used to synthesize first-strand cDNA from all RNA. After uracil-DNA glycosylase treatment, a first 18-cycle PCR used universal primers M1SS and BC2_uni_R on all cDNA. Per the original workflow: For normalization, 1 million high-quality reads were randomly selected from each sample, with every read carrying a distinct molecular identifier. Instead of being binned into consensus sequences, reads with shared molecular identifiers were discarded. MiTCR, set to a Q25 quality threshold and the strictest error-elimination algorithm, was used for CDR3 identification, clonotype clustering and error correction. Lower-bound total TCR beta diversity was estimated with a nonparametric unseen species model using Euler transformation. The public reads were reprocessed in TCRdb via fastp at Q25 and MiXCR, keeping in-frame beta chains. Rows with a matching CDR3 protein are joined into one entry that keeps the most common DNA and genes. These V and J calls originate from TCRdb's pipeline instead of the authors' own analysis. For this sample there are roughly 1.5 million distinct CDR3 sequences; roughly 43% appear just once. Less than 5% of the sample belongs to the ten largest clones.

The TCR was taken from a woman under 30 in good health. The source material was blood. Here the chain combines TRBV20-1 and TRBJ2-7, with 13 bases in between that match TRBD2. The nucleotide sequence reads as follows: TGCAGCGTAGGGACTAGCGGGAATTCCTACGAGCAGTACTTC. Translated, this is CSVGTSGNSYEQYF.